This T cell receptor beta chain is drawn from a study of Ad26.COV2.S vaccination and SARS-CoV-2 variants. The wider study: Intramuscular Ad26.COV2.S at 5x10^10 or 1x10^11 viral particles.

Whole-study findings and limits: The study found similar non-spike TCR breadth in vaccine and placebo recipients.

Germline V gene sequence: CDR1 LGHDT, CDR2 YNNKEL (reference sequence). Trimming cost V 0 bases and J 0 bases, with 12 bases left between them. This CDR3 has 17 residues. Sequencing used immunoSEQ multiplex PCR; TCRdb keeps in-frame clones, though not all of them. The sample includes about 680,000 clones, roughly 90% of them seen just once. With respect to this clone: No antigen is known for it.

Treatment meaning: roughly 20 received Ad26.COV2.S at low or high dose, single or two shots; 5 received placebo; per-sample allocation not given. Collection of the samples took place on day 63 after the first injection of vaccine or placebo. The V gene is TRBV3-1 (or the pseudogene TRBV3-2), the J gene TRBJ2-1, with a weak D call TRBD2 (6 bases). This clonotype was sampled from a person between 18 and 65 years old who received the Ad26.COV2.S COVID-19 vaccine or a placebo. The starting material was peripheral blood, obtained in a trial of Ad26.COV2.S vaccine versus placebo. The CDR3 coding sequence is TGTGCCAGCAGCCAAGAGGGCGGGACCAACTCCTACAATGAGCAGTTCTTC. Its translation is CASSQEGGTNSYNEQFF.